The 12 T cell receptor beta chains below were found in one sample sequenced in a study of T cell responses to AZD1222 COVID-19 vaccine. The data were produced by immunoSEQ multiplex PCR, yet TCRdb's version contains in-frame clones alone and is incomplete. The data show around 150,000 clones, roughly 88% seen once. The material was peripheral blood, obtained on day 0 of AZD1222 vaccination. The receptors stem from an adult in good health.

This chain connects TRBV7-9 to TRBJ1-1; D call uncertain. Per germline, CDR1 SEHNR and CDR2 FQNEAQ (reference sequence). The CDR3 has 14 residues. V was clipped by 6 bases and J by 0 bases, with 11 bases between them. The CDR3 spells CASSERQVNTEAFF. Here the CDR3 DNA reads TGTGCCAGCAGTGAAAGGCAGGTGAACACTGAAGCTTTCTTT.

This chain connects TRBV28 to TRBJ1-4; D might be TRBD1 (5 bases). This CDR3 is built from 15 residues. Germline V gene lookup returns CDR1 MDHEN and CDR2 SYDVKM. Trimming pared 2 bases from V and 7 bases from J, leaving 14 bases between. The CDR3: CASSLTGFSGEKLFF. CDR3 nucleotides: TGTGCCAGCAGTTTAACAGGATTCTCCGGTGAAAAACTGTTTTTT.

This clone has just a few counts. The gene calls are TRBV11-3 and TRBJ2-1, with TRBD1 identical over 9 bases. J was trimmed by 9 bases and V by 5 bases; bases with no gene match: 8. CDR1 and CDR2 from the germline V gene are SGHNT and YENEEA. This CDR3 is built from 14 residues. CDR3 in amino acids: CASSPRDRAAEQFF. The CDR3 DNA reads as TGTGCCAGCAGCCCCCGGGACAGGGCTGCTGAGCAGTTCTTC.

This chain joins TRBV27 and TRBJ1-5; tentative D call: TRBD1 (6 bases). Trimming removed 5 bases at V and 2 bases at J, with 19 bases between. The CDR3 contains 17 residues. Per the germline V gene, CDR1 is MNHEY and CDR2 is SMNVEV (reference sequence). DNA of the CDR3: TGTGCCAGCAGTCGGCTCAGGGGAGAAGGAGGCAATCAGCCCCAGCATTTT. Its translation is CASSRLRGEGGNQPQHF.

This clone was found once. The chain links TRBV5-4 to TRBJ1-1; 8 bases match TRBD1. Per germline, CDR1 SGHNT and CDR2 YYREEE (reference sequence). The CDR3 is made up of 15 amino acids. The ends lost 4 bases at V and 0 bases at J; junction bases unmatched: 5. The DNA for the CDR3 is TGTGCCAGCAGCCCAGGGGGCGATTTGAACACTGAAGCTTTCTTT. Encoded protein: CASSPGGDLNTEAFF.

This sequence joins TRBV15 and TRBJ1-3; D is unresolved. This CDR3 spans 13 amino acids. The germline CDR1 and CDR2 sequences are LNHNV and YYDKDF (reference sequence). The ends were cut back, 5 bases at V and 4 bases at J, with 9 bases in the middle. The CDR3 sequence: CATSQHGGNTIYF. CDR3 DNA: TGTGCCACCAGCCAACATGGAGGAAACACCATATATTTT.

J is TRBJ1-2 and V is TRBV19; 7 nucleotides line up with TRBD1. J lost 2 bases, V lost 3 bases, and 12 bases had no gene match. The CDR3 sequence is 17 residues long. Germline V gives CDR1 LNHDA, CDR2 SQIVND (reference sequence). The CDR3 DNA reads as TGTGCCAGTAGTATGCCCCCCTCACAGGGGCACAACTATGGCTACACCTTC. It is translated as CASSMPPSQGHNYGYTF. Supplemented by reference TRBV19 and TRBJ1-2, the full variable domain reads DGGITQSPKYLFRKEGQNVTLSCEQNLNHDAMYWYRQDPGQGLRLIYYSQIVNDFQKGDIAEGYSVSREKKESFPLTVTSAQKNPTAFYLCASSMPPSQGHNYGYTFGSGTRLTVV.

The J gene is TRBJ1-6, the V gene TRBV18; D may be TRBD1 (6 bases). The V gene's germline CDR1 is KGHSH and CDR2 LQKENI. The CDR3 loop spans 15 amino acids. V dropped 3 bases and J dropped 7 bases, with 13 bases sitting between them. DNA for the CDR3: TGTGCCAGCTCACCGGGGGCAGGGGAGAATTCACCCCTCCACTTT. Protein sequence: CASSPGAGENSPLHF.

The chain carries TRBV5-1 and TRBJ2-3; D remains unclear. V was shortened by 1 base and J by 5 bases, with 11 bases between the two germline ends. This CDR3 has 14 residues. From germline, CDR1 is SGHRS and CDR2 YFSETQ. CDR3 residues: CASSLIRVGDTQYF. Written as DNA, the CDR3 is TGCGCCAGCAGCTTGATTCGGGTTGGAGATACGCAGTATTTT.

The chain joins TRBV7-8 to TRBJ1-1; D not certain. Looked up from germline, CDR1 is SGHVS and CDR2 is FQNEAQ. V lost 5 bases and J lost 5, with 15 bases in between. The CDR3 has 14 amino acids. The CDR3 nucleotides read TGTGCCAGCAGCCGACGCGAGGGAGGAACTGAAGCTTTCTTT. This codes for CASSRREGGTEAFF.

This clone was observed a handful of times. The chain uses TRBV7-9 and TRBJ2-4; D unclear. Trimming took 5 bases from V and 0 from J, leaving 11 bases between them. Germline CDR1 SEHNR, CDR2 FQNEAQ (reference sequence). This CDR3 has 15 amino acids. CDR3 in amino acids: CASSEGLLAKNIQYF. The CDR3 bases are TGTGCCAGCAGCGAAGGTCTTCTAGCCAAAAACATTCAGTACTTC.

This chain uses TRBV5-1 with TRBJ1-2, with D unresolved. The CDR3 covers 16 residues. CDR1 SGHRS and CDR2 YFSETQ come from the germline V gene. The V end was cut by 4 bases, the J end by 2 bases, with 18 bases between. CDR3 DNA sequence: TGCGCCAGCAGCCCCTATGGGCAGGACCCAAACTATGGCTACACCTTC. Translating gives CASSPYGQDPNYGYTF.